This T cell receptor (beta chain) stems from a study of a mutant IDH1 vaccine in newly diagnosed glioma. About the research overall: First vaccine doses came 4-6 weeks after radiotherapy alone, or with temozolomide cycles.

TCRdb keeps only in-frame clones here, not all; method: immunoSEQ multiplex PCR. This repertoire shows about 35,000 clones, roughly 89% found once; its top ten account for around 13%. Sample time point: week 47, end of study. Topical imiquimod accompanied each vaccine dose, which consisted of 300 ug of mutant IDH1 20-mer peptide. Each patient was administered eight vaccinations, scheduled in weeks 1, 3, 5, 7, 11, 15, 19 and 23. The CDR3 has 13 residues. Germline assignment: CDR1 SGHNT and CDR2 YYREEE (reference sequence). The V segment lost 4 bases and the J segment 7 bases; nucleotides outside the gene matches: 6. As concerns this clone: Its antigen is not identified.

The V call is TRBV5-4, the J call TRBJ1-2, with 8 bases that match TRBD1. The specimen comprised PBMCs, sampled from a glioma patient whose treatment included an IDH1 peptide vaccine. The sequence was obtained from a woman younger than 45 with glioma. This CDR3 reads CASSPVGQAGYTF. The CDR3 nucleotides are TGTGCCAGCAGCCCGGTGGGACAGGCTGGCTACACCTTC.